This entry lists 20 T cell receptor beta chains sequenced from one sample in a study of blood T cell repertoires in COVID-19. Measured with immunoSEQ multiplex PCR; TCRdb has only the in-frame clones, and not every one. The sample carries tens of thousands of clones, around 85% recorded once. The sequenced sample consisted of peripheral blood. The receptors were sampled from a man of 80 years or more with active or convalescent COVID-19.

V gene TRBV6-5 combines with J gene TRBJ2-2; weak D call: TRBD1 (7 bases). CDR3 length: 15 residues. The germline V and J ends were trimmed by 0 bases and 8 bases, with 13 bases remaining between them. Germline-derived CDR1 and CDR2 are MNHEY and SVGAGI. CDR3 nucleotides: TGTGCCAGCAGTTACTCGAGGCAGGGGGGAGGGGAGCTGTTTTTT. Protein product: CASSYSRQGGGELFF.

This clone came up a few times. V gene TRBV19 combines with J gene TRBJ1-2; 12 nucleotides agree with TRBD1. The CDR3 is 15 residues long. After removal of 6 bases from V and 3 bases from J, the junction contained 5 bases not matched to a gene. Germline values: CDR1 LNHDA, CDR2 SQIVND (reference sequence). CDR3 in DNA: TGTGCCAGTAGATCCGGGACAGGGGGCGACTATGGCTACACCTTC. It translates to CASRSGTGGDYGYTF.

V and J are TRBV3-1 (or the pseudogene TRBV3-2) and TRBJ2-5, with 12 bases fitting TRBD2. The CDR3 extends over 14 amino acids. CDR1 and CDR2 from the germline V gene are LGHDT and YNNKEL (reference sequence). Losses at the gene ends were 2 bases for V and 9 bases for J; bases not matched to a gene: 4. In DNA, the CDR3 is TGTGCCAGCAGCCAACTAGCGGGGGGGCGGTCCCAGTACTTC. This sequence encodes CASSQLAGGRSQYF.

A few counts support this clone. The chain recombines TRBV2 with TRBJ1-5, with TRBD1 as a possible D gene (5 bases). Trimming took 6 bases from V and 6 from J, leaving 15 bases between them. Per germline, CDR1 SNHLY and CDR2 FYNNEI. The CDR3 has 14 residues. The CDR3 DNA sequence: TGTGCCAGCAGCGTACAGGCGAAGGCTCAGCCCCAGCATTTT. This translates into CASSVQAKAQPQHF. Full variable domain (missing parts from reference TRBV2 and TRBJ1-5): EPEVTQTPSHQVTQMGQEVILRCVPISNHLYFYWYRQILGQKVEFLVSFYNNEISEKSEIFDDQFSVERPDGSNFTLKIRSTKLEDSAMYFCASSVQAKAQPQHFGDGTRLSIL.

This clone was picked up one time. This chain links TRBV6-5 with TRBJ2-2; D is uncertain. Germline V gives CDR1 MNHEY, CDR2 SVGAGI. The CDR3 covers 13 residues. V lost 5 bases, J lost 4 bases, and 8 bases lay in between. CDR3 in amino acids: CASSTTSTGELFF. The CDR3 DNA is TGTGCCAGCAGTACCACAAGCACCGGGGAGCTGTTTTTT.

This clone was observed a handful of times. V is TRBV9 and J is TRBJ2-1, with D unresolved. V gave up 0 bases and J gave up 0 bases, with 10 bases separating them. CDR1 is SGDLS, CDR2 YYNGEE, per germline. CDR3 length: 16 amino acids. Here the CDR3 DNA reads TGTGCCAGCAGCGTAGAGACTCCCAGCTCCTACAATGAGCAGTTCTTC. Encoded protein: CASSVETPSSYNEQFF.

The chain uses TRBV18 and TRBJ2-7, with D unclear. Germline loops: CDR1 KGHSH, CDR2 LQKENI. This CDR3 contains 14 residues. V lost 3 bases to trimming and J lost 2 bases, with 11 bases between them. CDR3 DNA sequence: TGTGCCAGCTCACCTTCCCTCCGTCCCTACGAGCAGTACTTC. It translates to CASSPSLRPYEQYF.

The chain couples TRBV12-3 or TRBV12-4 to TRBJ1-2; 7 positions match TRBD1. Trimming cost V 6 bases and J 8 bases; bases outside gene matches: 9. The CDR3 length is 13 residues. In DNA form, the CDR3 reads TGTGCCAGCAGCCTAGTGGAGGGGGCCGGCTACACCTTC. It specifies CASSLVEGAGYTF.

The chain uses TRBV6-6 and TRBJ2-2, with TRBD2 identical over 7 bases. Per germline, CDR1 MNHNY and CDR2 SVGAGI (reference sequence). The CDR3 contains 17 residues. V lost 5 bases and J lost 9; bases outside the gene matches: 18. The DNA of the CDR3 is TGTGCCAGCAGTCTACGGGGACTGACGAGCGGGGTGCGGGAGCTGTTTTTT. Translating it yields CASSLRGLTSGVRELFF.

The V gene is TRBV24-1, the J gene TRBJ1-5; 9 bases line up with TRBD1. The CDR3 runs 14 residues. Germline V gene sequence: CDR1 KGHDR, CDR2 SFDVKD. With 3 bases clipped from V and 5 bases from J, the junction kept 1 base outside the gene matches. DNA of the CDR3: TGTGCCACCAGTGATGGACAGGGGTATCAGCCCCAGCATTTT. Translating gives CATSDGQGYQPQHF.

V and J are TRBV7-2 and TRBJ1-3; D call uncertain. CDR3 length: 15 amino acids. Germline V gene sequence: CDR1 SGHTA, CDR2 FQGNSA. Between the trimmed V and J ends, which lost 2 bases and 0 bases, there was a span of 8 bases. The CDR3 DNA reads TGTGCCAGCAGCTTAAACCGAGACTCTGGAAACACCATATATTTT. It is translated as CASSLNRDSGNTIYF.

This chain connects TRBV7-9 to TRBJ2-3; 8 nucleotides match TRBD2. The germline CDR1 and CDR2 sequences are SEHNR and FQNEAQ (reference sequence). This CDR3 is 14 amino acids long. Trimming took 5 bases from V and 6 from J; bases not matched to a gene: 7. CDR3 nucleotides: TGTGCCAGCAGCCGTGGACTAGCTACGGATACGCAGTATTTT. Amino acids: CASSRGLATDTQYF.

This clone was seen only a few times. The chain has TRBV6-1 and TRBJ1-4; TRBD1 agrees at 8 bases. CDR1 and CDR2 from the germline V gene are MNHNS and SASEGT. The CDR3 runs to 14 residues. J gave up 7 bases and V 5 bases, and 6 bases lay outside the gene matches. The CDR3 nucleotides are TGTGCCAGCAGTAAGACAGGGGAGGGTGAAAAACTGTTTTTT. It encodes CASSKTGEGEKLFF.

This clone was detected only a few times. The rearrangement uses TRBV18 and TRBJ1-5; 7 bases map to TRBD1. Germline-derived CDR1 and CDR2 are KGHSH and LQKENI. This CDR3 is 16 amino acids long. The trim removed 5 bases at V and 4 bases at J, leaving 11 bases unmatched. Here the CDR3 reads CASSSRGAGSNQPQHF. The CDR3 DNA sequence: TGTGCCAGCTCAAGCAGGGGGGCTGGGTCAAATCAGCCCCAGCATTTT.

The gene calls are TRBV9 and TRBJ2-7; 8 bases map to TRBD2. The CDR3 sequence is 15 residues long. CDR1 and CDR2 from the germline V gene are SGDLS and YYNGEE. V dropped 0 bases and J dropped 2; count of bases not matched to a gene: 4. CDR3 nucleotide sequence: TGTGCCAGCAGCGTAGGAGGGCGGGAGGCCTACGAGCAGTACTTC. Encoded protein: CASSVGGREAYEQYF.

The chain couples TRBV3-1 (or the pseudogene TRBV3-2) to TRBJ1-3, with TRBD1 matching 7 bases. Trimming cost V 5 bases and J 8 bases; bases outside gene matches: 18. The CDR3 contains 17 residues. Germline loops: CDR1 LGHDT, CDR2 YNNKEL (reference sequence). CDR3: CASSGRSSGQMIHTIYF. DNA of the CDR3: TGTGCCAGCAGCGGACGTTCCTCGGGACAGATGATCCACACCATATATTTT.

The rearrangement joins TRBV6-6 to TRBJ1-5, with a tentative D call TRBD1 (6 bases). Trimming cost V 2 bases and J 7 bases, with 12 bases left between them. This CDR3 has 14 amino acids. Germline V lookup: CDR1 MNHNY, CDR2 SVGAGI (reference sequence). CDR3 sequence reads: CASSYAGAGQPQHF. As DNA, the CDR3 is TGTGCCAGCAGTTACGCAGGGGCTGGACAGCCCCAGCATTTT.

This chain uses TRBV7-9 with TRBJ1-1; D possibly corresponds to TRBD1 (6 bases). This CDR3 comprises 15 residues. Germline V gene lookup returns CDR1 SEHNR and CDR2 FQNEAQ (reference sequence). Trimming took 5 bases from V and 4 from J, leaving 17 bases between them. The CDR3 loop is CASSITGTLGTEAFF. The CDR3 bases are TGTGCCAGCAGCATAACAGGGACCCTAGGCACTGAAGCTTTCTTT.

The rearrangement joins TRBV5-1 to TRBJ1-2; D is ambiguous. Trimming cost V 0 bases and J 5 bases, with 5 bases left between them. Germline CDR1 and CDR2: SGHRS and YFSETQ. This CDR3 has 12 residues. The CDR3 DNA follows: TGCGCCAGCAGCTTGGTACGGTATGGCTACACCTTC. It encodes CASSLVRYGYTF.

V gene TRBV7-9 combines with J gene TRBJ2-7, with a tentative D call TRBD1 (5 bases). This CDR3 has 15 residues. Trimming stripped 5 bases from V and 5 bases from J, with 19 bases between. Per germline, CDR1 SEHNR and CDR2 FQNEAQ (reference sequence). The CDR3 protein is CASSRWVARVHEQYF. The CDR3 bases are TGTGCCAGCAGCCGGTGGGTAGCCAGGGTACACGAGCAGTACTTC.